This T cell receptor beta chain originates from a study of T cell responses to AZD1222 COVID-19 vaccine. At the level of the study: Analyses pooled second doses at about 4 or about 12 weeks.

Sequencing was performed with immunoSEQ multiplex PCR; in TCRdb, only in-frame clones are kept and a portion is missing. Of 95,000 to 150,000 clones detected, almost 95% appear once; the ten largest clones hold 1.5% to 2%. The CDR3 runs to 10 residues. V was cut by 4 bases and J by 3 bases, with 2 bases left in between. Looked up from germline, CDR1 is SQVTM and CDR2 is ANQGSEA. The material was peripheral blood, obtained on day 0 of AZD1222 vaccination. The chain has TRBV29-1 and TRBJ2-3, with unresolved D. The clonotype was recovered from an adult in good health. The CDR3 region is CSVGTDTQYF. As DNA, the CDR3 is TGCAGCGTTGGGACAGATACGCAGTATTTT.